Shown below are 5 T cell receptor beta chains from a single sample sequenced in a study of CD8+CD57+ T cells in acquired aplastic anemia. All sequencing subjects had displayed CD8+CD57+ cell expansion on flow cytometry. TCR beta VDJ and CDR3 were profiled, and genomic DNA was the template. TCRdb redid the calling of the reads with MiXCR, one entry per CDR3 protein. The data show around 250,000 distinct CDR3 sequences, around 82% seen once. Sequencing input: sorted CD4+, CD8+, or CD8+CD57+ T cells (not recorded which) from PBMCs. The receptors here all came from a human donor with aplastic anemia.

Concerning this clonotype itself: A junction boundary mismatches the germline segment, possibly from a read error. V gene TRBV9 combines with J gene TRBJ2-3; D might be TRBD2 (5 bases). The germline CDR1 and CDR2 sequences are SGDLS and YYNGEE. The CDR3 is 14 residues long. The CDR3 nucleotides read TGTGCCAGCAGCCTGGCGGGCGGTAACGGTCAGGATGATTTT. This sequence encodes CASSLAGGNGQDDF.

J is TRBJ2-3 and V is TRBV9; perhaps D is TRBD1 or TRBD2 (6 bases each). Per the germline V gene, CDR1 is SGDLS and CDR2 is YYNGEE. The CDR3 is 14 residues long. V shed 4 bases and J shed 15 bases, with 24 bases lying between them. The chain's CDR3 is CASSLGGGNGQDYF. In DNA, the CDR3 is TGTGCCAGCAGCCTGGGGGGCGGAAACGGTCAGGATTATTTT.

In this sample, this clonotype turned up a few times. V and J are TRBV5-5 and TRBJ2-3; D unclear. CDR3 length: 13 residues. V was clipped by 4 bases and J by 2 bases, with 8 bases between them. Germline-derived CDR1 and CDR2 are SGHKS and YYEKEE (reference sequence). In DNA form, the CDR3 reads TGTGCCAGCAGCGTATACCACACAGATACGCAGTATTTT. This codes for CASSVYHTDTQYF.

On this clonotype itself: The conserved phenylalanine or tryptophan is not found at the CDR3 terminus, so this likely reflects a read error. The chain has TRBV2 and TRBJ2-5; D is uncertain. The CDR3 sequence is 14 residues long. Germline V gene lookup returns CDR1 SNHLY and CDR2 FYNNEI. The CDR3 reads CATSRGSVHEPQYL. Here the CDR3 DNA reads TGTGCCACCAGTAGAGGCAGCGTCCATGAGCCCCAGTACTTG.

As regards this clonotype: Since no conserved phenylalanine or tryptophan closes the CDR3, a read error is the likely cause. The limits of the CDR3 on the DNA are not certain, so only TCRdb's listed CDR3 is given. The genes are TRBV7-6 and TRBJ2-5; the table gives TRBD2 as D, unverified against the DNA. The CDR3 comprises 13 residues, both ends counted. Germline lookup yields CDR1 SGHVS and CDR2 FNYEAQ. CDR3: CASTLGRVPTRAN.